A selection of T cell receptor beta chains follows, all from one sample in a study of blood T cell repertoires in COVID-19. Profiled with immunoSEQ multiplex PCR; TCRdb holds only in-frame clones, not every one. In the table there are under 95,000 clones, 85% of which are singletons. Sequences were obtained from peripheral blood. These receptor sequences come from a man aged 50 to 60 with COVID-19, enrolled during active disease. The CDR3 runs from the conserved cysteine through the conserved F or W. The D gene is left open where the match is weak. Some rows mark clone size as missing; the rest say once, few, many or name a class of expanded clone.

CDR3aa: CSASSGRLYEQYF; CDR3nt: TGCAGTGCTAGTAGCGGGAGACTCTACGAGCAGTACTTC; j_gene: TRBJ2-7; d_gene: TRBD2; v_gene: TRBV20-1; abundance: -
CDR3aa: CAISGGTSEQFF; CDR3nt: TGTGCCATCAGTGGTGGGACTAGCGAGCAGTTCTTC; j_gene: TRBJ2-1; d_gene: TRBD2; v_gene: TRBV10-3; abundance: once
CDR3aa: CASSSRTVRGNTEAFF; CDR3nt: TGTGCCAGCAGCTCCCGGACAGTTCGGGGGAACACTGAAGCTTTCTTT; j_gene: TRBJ1-1; d_gene: -; v_gene: TRBV7-8; abundance: -
CDR3aa: CASSLVGGSGANVLTF; CDR3nt: TGTGCCAGCAGTTTGGTCGGAGGCTCTGGGGCCAACGTCCTGACTTTC; j_gene: TRBJ2-6; d_gene: -; v_gene: TRBV6-2/TRBV6-3; abundance: few
CDR3aa: CASSLSSYNEQFF; CDR3nt: TGTGCCAGCAGTCTCAGCTCCTACAATGAGCAGTTCTTC; j_gene: TRBJ2-1; d_gene: -; v_gene: TRBV7-9; abundance: -
CDR3aa: CASSRWNTEAFF; CDR3nt: TGTGCCAGTAGTCGGTGGAACACTGAAGCTTTCTTT; j_gene: TRBJ1-1; d_gene: -; v_gene: TRBV19; abundance: -
CDR3aa: CASSQVAGSYEQYF; CDR3nt: TGTGCCAGCAGCCAAGTAGCGGGAAGCTACGAGCAGTACTTC; j_gene: TRBJ2-7; d_gene: TRBD2; v_gene: TRBV3-1/TRBV3-2; abundance: -
CDR3aa: CASSLTRGQTSREQFF; CDR3nt: TGTGCCAGCAGCTTAACGCGGGGGCAGACTAGCCGTGAGCAGTTCTTC; j_gene: TRBJ2-1; d_gene: -; v_gene: TRBV7-3; abundance: -
CDR3aa: CASSVRQVSGNTIYF; CDR3nt: TGTGCCAGCAGTGTCCGTCAGGTCTCTGGAAACACCATATATTTT; j_gene: TRBJ1-3; d_gene: -; v_gene: TRBV2; abundance: few
CDR3aa: CASRGIQGKDQPQHF; CDR3nt: TGTGCCAGCAGGGGAATCCAGGGTAAGGACCAGCCCCAGCATTTT; j_gene: TRBJ1-5; d_gene: -; v_gene: TRBV2; abundance: medium-sized
CDR3aa: CSASGQGWETQYF; CDR3nt: TGCAGTGCTAGTGGACAGGGTTGGGAGACCCAGTACTTC; j_gene: TRBJ2-5; d_gene: TRBD1; v_gene: TRBV20-1; abundance: -
CDR3aa: CAGKQGPATNEKLFF; CDR3nt: TGTGCCGGAAAACAGGGGCCTGCAACTAATGAAAAACTGTTTTTT; j_gene: TRBJ1-4; d_gene: TRBD1; v_gene: TRBV6-5; abundance: -
CDR3aa: CASSRNRVGDNEQFF; CDR3nt: TGCGCCAGCAGCCGGAACAGGGTCGGGGACAATGAGCAGTTCTTC; j_gene: TRBJ2-1; d_gene: -; v_gene: TRBV5-1; abundance: -
CDR3aa: CASLRQGEAFF; CDR3nt: TGTGCCAGCCTACGACAGGGCGAGGCTTTCTTT; j_gene: TRBJ1-1; d_gene: TRBD1; v_gene: TRBV6-5; abundance: once
CDR3aa: CASKAGRNFITDTQYF; CDR3nt: TGCGCCAGCAAGGCAGGGCGAAATTTCATCACAGATACGCAGTATTTT; j_gene: TRBJ2-3; d_gene: -; v_gene: TRBV5-1; abundance: -
CDR3aa: CASSPRTSGGYNEQFF; CDR3nt: TGTGCCAGCTCACCACGGACTAGCGGGGGCTACAATGAGCAGTTCTTC; j_gene: TRBJ2-1; d_gene: TRBD2; v_gene: TRBV18; abundance: once
CDR3aa: CASSKPDRAEPWISPLHF; CDR3nt: TGTGCCAGCAGCAAACCGGACAGGGCCGAGCCTTGGATTTCACCCCTCCACTTT; j_gene: TRBJ1-6; d_gene: -; v_gene: TRBV21-1; abundance: -
CDR3aa: CASSFSGPVSNEQFF; CDR3nt: TGTGCCAGCAGCTTTAGCGGTCCGGTGTCCAATGAGCAGTTCTTC; j_gene: TRBJ2-1; d_gene: -; v_gene: TRBV7-8; abundance: -
CDR3aa: CASSPQGNDGYTF; CDR3nt: TGTGCCAGCTCACCACAGGGGAATGATGGCTACACCTTC; j_gene: TRBJ1-2; d_gene: -; v_gene: TRBV18; abundance: -
CDR3aa: CASRAGGAQDNEQFF; CDR3nt: TGTGCCAGCCGAGCGGGAGGGGCGCAAGACAATGAGCAGTTCTTC; j_gene: TRBJ2-1; d_gene: TRBD2; v_gene: TRBV28; abundance: -
CDR3aa: CSVVRGRPNTEAFF; CDR3nt: TGCAGCGTTGTCAGGGGGAGACCGAACACTGAAGCTTTCTTT; j_gene: TRBJ1-1; d_gene: TRBD1; v_gene: TRBV29-1; abundance: -
CDR3aa: CSVATVYEQYF; CDR3nt: TGCAGCGTTGCGACAGTCTACGAGCAGTACTTC; j_gene: TRBJ2-7; d_gene: -; v_gene: TRBV29-1; abundance: -
CDR3aa: CAGARDRDEKLFF; CDR3nt: TGTGCTGGAGCGCGGGACAGAGATGAAAAACTGTTTTTT; j_gene: TRBJ1-4; d_gene: TRBD1; v_gene: TRBV30; abundance: -
CDR3aa: CASSLGGGLAGGPTYEQYF; CDR3nt: TGTGCCAGCAGCTTGGGAGGTGGACTAGCGGGAGGGCCCACCTACGAGCAGTACTTC; j_gene: TRBJ2-7; d_gene: TRBD2; v_gene: TRBV5-4; abundance: -
CDR3aa: CASSSRRFSNQPQHF; CDR3nt: TGTGCCAGCAGTTCCCGCAGGTTTAGCAATCAGCCCCAGCATTTT; j_gene: TRBJ1-5; d_gene: -; v_gene: TRBV27; abundance: -
CDR3aa: CASSRSGRGETQYF; CDR3nt: TGCGCCAGCAGCCGAAGCGGGAGGGGAGAGACCCAGTACTTC; j_gene: TRBJ2-5; d_gene: TRBD2; v_gene: TRBV5-1; abundance: -
CDR3aa: CACGRGLSNEKLFF; CDR3nt: TGTGCTTGTGGAAGGGGACTGAGTAATGAAAAACTGTTTTTT; j_gene: TRBJ1-4; d_gene: -; v_gene: TRBV30; abundance: -
CDR3aa: CASSPRLAVFAQFF; CDR3nt: TGCGCCAGCAGCCCGCGACTAGCGGTCTTCGCGCAGTTCTTC; j_gene: TRBJ2-1; d_gene: TRBD2; v_gene: TRBV4-3; abundance: -
CDR3aa: CASSGVSSGKTQYF; CDR3nt: TGTGCCAGCAGTGGGGTCTCTAGCGGGAAAACGCAGTATTTT; j_gene: TRBJ2-3; d_gene: TRBD2; v_gene: TRBV28; abundance: -
CDR3aa: CASSASGTEFYEQYF; CDR3nt: TGTGCCAGCAGCGCCTCCGGGACAGAGTTCTACGAGCAGTACTTC; j_gene: TRBJ2-7; d_gene: TRBD1; v_gene: TRBV2; abundance: -
CDR3aa: CASSEGQGFGYTF; CDR3nt: TGTGCCAGCAGTGAAGGACAGGGGTTCGGCTACACCTTC; j_gene: TRBJ1-2; d_gene: TRBD1; v_gene: TRBV6-1; abundance: -
CDR3aa: CAWSALQGLGTEAFF; CDR3nt: TGTGCCTGGAGTGCCCTACAGGGGTTGGGCACTGAAGCTTTCTTT; j_gene: TRBJ1-1; d_gene: TRBD1; v_gene: TRBV30; abundance: -
CDR3aa: CASSLSASQPQHF; CDR3nt: TGTGCCAGCAGTTTATCAGCGTCTCAGCCCCAGCATTTT; j_gene: TRBJ1-5; d_gene: -; v_gene: TRBV28; abundance: -
CDR3aa: CASSLSRDSYEQYF; CDR3nt: TGTGCCAGCAGCTTAAGCAGGGACTCCTACGAGCAGTACTTC; j_gene: TRBJ2-7; d_gene: -; v_gene: TRBV7-3; abundance: -
CDR3aa: CASSLPQLAGGDTQYF; CDR3nt: TGCGCCAGCAGCTTACCCCAGCTAGCGGGAGGCGATACGCAGTATTTT; j_gene: TRBJ2-3; d_gene: TRBD2; v_gene: TRBV5-1; abundance: -
CDR3aa: CASTSTDTQYF; CDR3nt: TGTGCCAGTACCTCGACAGATACGCAGTATTTT; j_gene: TRBJ2-3; d_gene: -; v_gene: TRBV19; abundance: -
CDR3aa: CASSSRGEQPQHF; CDR3nt: TGTGCCAGCAGTTCTAGGGGCGAACAGCCCCAGCATTTT; j_gene: TRBJ1-5; d_gene: -; v_gene: TRBV6-6; abundance: -
CDR3aa: CASSPRGGTSSGNTIYF; CDR3nt: TGTGCCAGCAGTCCGCGCGGGGGAACTAGCTCTGGAAACACCATATATTTT; j_gene: TRBJ1-3; d_gene: -; v_gene: TRBV6-6; abundance: -
CDR3aa: CASSPRDTVYGYTF; CDR3nt: TGTGCCAGTAGTCCCCGGGACACTGTATATGGCTACACCTTC; j_gene: TRBJ1-2; d_gene: -; v_gene: TRBV19; abundance: -
CDR3aa: CASSYSKAAYEQYF; CDR3nt: TGTGCCAGCAGTTACTCGAAAGCGGCCTACGAGCAGTACTTC; j_gene: TRBJ2-7; d_gene: -; v_gene: TRBV6-5; abundance: -
CDR3aa: CASSYQGLAATSSYNEQFF; CDR3nt: TGTGCCAGCAGTTACCAGGGACTAGCGGCCACCAGCTCCTACAATGAGCAGTTCTTC; j_gene: TRBJ2-1; d_gene: TRBD2; v_gene: TRBV6-2/TRBV6-3; abundance: -